These 27 T cell receptor beta chains share one sample of origin, sequenced in a study of cytomegalovirus exposure and HLA in healthy donors. Use of 60 Vbeta and 13 Jbeta primers characterized the PCR. Generated by immunoSEQ multiplex PCR, the TCRdb table keeps only in-frame clones and is missing some. The sample consists of more than 95,000 clones, 76% of them appearing once. Material: PBMCs. Receptors were obtained from a man over 45 in good health and CMV-seronegative.

The genes are TRBV5-4 and TRBJ1-1; D is perhaps TRBD1 (6 bases). V gave up 3 bases and J gave up 8 bases, with 20 bases separating them. The germline V gene encodes CDR1 SGHNT and CDR2 YYREEE (reference sequence). The CDR3 covers 15 residues. CDR3 nucleotides: TGTGCCAGCAGCTCGGGAGGAACACGGGACATCGAAGCTTTCTTT. Translation gives CASSSGGTRDIEAFF.

This CDR3 reads CASSNRDGYTF. In nucleotides, the CDR3 is TGCGCCAGCAGCAACAGGGACGGCTACACCTTC. The chain joins TRBV5-1 to TRBJ1-2, with a weak D call TRBD1 (6 bases). Deletions cut 4 bases from V and 8 bases from J, with 9 bases between. The length of the CDR3 is 11 residues. Germline V gene data show CDR1 as SGHRS and CDR2 as YFSETQ.

The CDR3 bases are TGTGCCAGCCAGATCAGGTCCCGTGGGTGGGCCTACAATGAGCAGTTCTTC. Translating it yields CASQIRSRGWAYNEQFF. V and J are TRBV5-6 and TRBJ2-1; D unresolved. V was cut by 7 bases and J by 2 bases, with 22 bases left in between. The germline gives CDR1 SGHDT, CDR2 YYEEEE. This CDR3 spans 17 amino acids.

The rearrangement links TRBV27 to TRBJ1-1, with TRBD1 identical over 11 bases. CDR1 and CDR2 from the germline V gene are MNHEY and SMNVEV (reference sequence). Trimming at V came to 5 bases and at J to 1 base, leaving 3 bases not matched to a gene. This CDR3 has 15 residues. The CDR3 here is CASSRGTGGNTEAFF. The CDR3 nucleotides read TGTGCCAGCAGTCGGGGGACAGGGGGGAACACTGAAGCTTTCTTT.

The chain is built from TRBV20-1 and TRBJ2-7; possibly TRBD1 for D (6 bases). The CDR3 has 11 residues. Trimming pared 5 bases from V and 6 bases from J, leaving 11 bases between. Germline assignment: CDR1 DFQATT and CDR2 SNEGSKA (reference sequence). The CDR3 DNA reads as TGCAGTGCTTACGGACAGCCCGAGCAGTACTTC. It encodes CSAYGQPEQYF.

This chain uses TRBV7-9 with TRBJ1-2; TRBD1 might be the D (6 bases). The germline V gene encodes CDR1 SEHNR and CDR2 FQNEAQ (reference sequence). Between the trimmed V and J ends, which lost 1 base and 4 bases, there was a span of 13 bases. This CDR3 is built from 15 residues. The CDR3 region is CASSLGQGSFYGYTF. DNA for the CDR3: TGTGCCAGCAGCTTAGGCCAGGGGAGTTTCTATGGCTACACCTTC.

The rearrangement links TRBV19 to TRBJ1-2; the match to TRBD1 covers 7 bases. Germline lookup yields CDR1 LNHDA and CDR2 SQIVND (reference sequence). CDR3 length equals 15 residues. V was pared by 4 bases and J by 2 bases, with 7 bases of the junction left unmatched. CDR3 amino acids: CASSTAGGHNYGYTF. DNA of the CDR3: TGTGCCAGTAGTACCGCAGGGGGGCACAACTATGGCTACACCTTC.

This chain joins TRBV7-2 and TRBJ1-2; a weak D match, TRBD1 (6 bases). The ends were cut back, 1 base at V and 1 base at J, with 10 bases in the middle. CDR3 length: 15 amino acids. The germline gives CDR1 SGHTA, CDR2 FQGNSA. The CDR3 DNA sequence: TGTGCCAGCAGCTTAGGATCAGGGGATAACTATGGCTACACCTTC. Its translation: CASSLGSGDNYGYTF.

The chain combines TRBV19 with TRBJ1-1; D possibly corresponds to TRBD1 (6 bases). Trimming stripped 1 base from V and 1 base from J, with 10 bases between. The CDR3 extends over 15 amino acids. Germline V gene sequence: CDR1 LNHDA, CDR2 SQIVND (reference sequence). The DNA of the CDR3 is TGTGCCAGTAGTATAGTAGGGGGTCCGAACACTGAAGCTTTCTTT. Translation gives CASSIVGGPNTEAFF.

V usage is TRBV7-6 and J usage is TRBJ2-2, with D possibly being TRBD1 (5 bases). This CDR3 is built from 13 residues. Trimming shortened V by 5 bases and J by 7 bases, and 11 bases separated the two germline ends. CDR1 SGHVS and CDR2 FNYEAQ come from the germline V gene. For the CDR3, the DNA is TGTGCCAGCAGCGCTACAGGCATCGGGGAGCTGTTTTTT. As protein: CASSATGIGELFF.

This sequence joins TRBV5-1 and TRBJ2-7, with D possibly TRBD1 on 6 matching bases. Germline CDR1 is SGHRS and CDR2 is YFSETQ. The CDR3 is 16 amino acids. V was shortened by 0 bases and J by 3 bases, with 16 bases between the two germline ends. This chain's CDR3 is CASSLGYRTAYYEQYF. Written as DNA, the CDR3 is TGCGCCAGCAGCTTGGGGTACCGGACAGCTTACTACGAGCAGTACTTC.

This clone has a handful of counts. V usage is TRBV5-1 and J usage is TRBJ1-1; no clear D gene. Trimming cost V 3 bases and J 1 base, with 10 bases left between them. This CDR3 has 14 residues. The germline V gene has CDR1 SGHRS and CDR2 YFSETQ. The CDR3 loop reads CASSSQERNTEAFF. The CDR3 DNA reads TGCGCCAGCAGCTCACAAGAAAGGAACACTGAAGCTTTCTTT.

The genes are TRBV4-1 and TRBJ2-1; 11 bases map to TRBD2. The length of the CDR3 is 16 residues. V trimming: 4 bases; J trimming: 8 bases; junction bases outside the gene matches: 10. Per the germline V gene, CDR1 is MGHRA and CDR2 is YSYEKL. CDR3 sequence reads: CASSPGLAGGEDEQFF. CDR3 bases: TGCGCCAGCAGCCCAGGGCTAGCGGGGGGAGAGGATGAGCAGTTCTTC.

The DNA for the CDR3 is TGTGCCAGTAATCTTCAGGGTGGTTATCAGCCCCAGCATTTT. It is translated as CASNLQGGYQPQHF. The V gene is TRBV19, the J gene TRBJ1-5, with D perhaps matching TRBD1 (5 bases). The CDR3 loop spans 14 amino acids. The V and J ends lost 7 bases and 5 bases respectively, with 15 bases between them. The germline CDR1 and CDR2 sequences are LNHDA and SQIVND (reference sequence).

The rearrangement uses TRBV6-1 and TRBJ2-5; perhaps TRBD1 as D (5 bases). With 11 bases removed from V and 2 bases from J, the gap between germline ends came to 18 bases. The CDR3 is 14 residues long. Germline values: CDR1 MNHNS, CDR2 SASEGT. The CDR3 sequence is CAYYLRQIQETQYF. DNA of the CDR3: TGTGCCTACTACCTAAGACAGATTCAAGAGACCCAGTACTTC.

This clone was observed a single time. This chain links TRBV4-2 with TRBJ2-7, with TRBD1 matching 8 bases. This CDR3 is built from 16 residues. V lost 3 bases to trimming and J lost 2 bases; unmatched junction nucleotides: 9. Per the germline V gene, CDR1 is LGHNA and CDR2 is YNFKEQ. This CDR3 reads CASSQQPGQETYEQYF. The CDR3 DNA sequence: TGTGCCAGCAGCCAGCAGCCGGGACAGGAAACCTACGAGCAGTACTTC.

The chain joins TRBV7-2 to TRBJ1-2, with D hard to call. Trimming cost V 5 bases and J 4 bases, with 17 bases left between them. CDR3 length: 15 residues. Germline V gene data show CDR1 as SGHTA and CDR2 as FQGNSA. The CDR3 bases are TGTGCCAGCAGCCCTCTCGCAGGCGGGAGCTATGGCTACACCTTC. Translated, it gives CASSPLAGGSYGYTF.

This chain uses TRBV11-3 with TRBJ2-1; 7 nucleotides line up with TRBD2. From germline, CDR1 is SGHNT and CDR2 YENEEA. The CDR3 runs to 16 residues. V was clipped by 5 bases and J by 0 bases; unmatched bases: 7. CDR3 in DNA: TGTGCCAGCAGCCCCAGGCCGGGGGGCTCCTACAATGAGCAGTTCTTC. This gives the protein CASSPRPGGSYNEQFF. Full variable domain (remainder filled in from reference TRBV11-3 and TRBJ2-1): EAGVVQSPRYKIIEKKQPVAFWCNPISGHNTLYWYLQNLGQGPELLIRYENEEAVDDSQLPKDRFSAERLKGVDSTLKIQPAELGDSAVYLCASSPRPGGSYNEQFFGPGTRLTVL.

This clone was counted between two and nine times. This chain links TRBV15 with TRBJ1-1; D gene uncertain. The CDR3 consists of 13 residues. Trimming stripped 6 bases from V and 1 base from J, with 9 bases between. The germline V gene encodes CDR1 LNHNV and CDR2 YYDKDF (reference sequence). The CDR3 bases are TGTGCCACCAGTTATACAGAGAACACTGAAGCTTTCTTT. This codes for CATSYTENTEAFF.

This chain uses TRBV5-6 with TRBJ1-5, with TRBD1 as a possible D gene (6 bases). The germline CDR1 and CDR2 sequences are SGHDT and YYEEEE. The CDR3 runs 15 residues. V was shortened by 4 bases and J by 8 bases, with 19 bases between the two germline ends. The CDR3 DNA follows: TGTGCCAGCAGCCCTAGCACAGGGTTAGGCAAGCCCCAGCATTTT. This gives the protein CASSPSTGLGKPQHF. Supplemented by reference TRBV5-6 and TRBJ1-5, the full variable domain reads DAGVTQSPTHLIKTRGQQVTLRCSPKSGHDTVSWYQQALGQGPQFIFQYYEEEERQRGNFPDRFSGHQFPNYSSELNVNALLLGDSALYLCASSPSTGLGKPQHFGDGTRLSIL.

The V call is TRBV7-2, the J call TRBJ1-1; maybe TRBD1 (5 bases). The CDR3 loop spans 15 amino acids. V lost 1 base to trimming and J lost 5 bases, with 14 bases between them. Germline CDR1 is SGHTA and CDR2 is FQGNSA. The CDR3 here is CASSLDAGGDTEAFF. The CDR3 DNA reads TGTGCCAGCAGCTTAGATGCCGGAGGGGATACTGAAGCTTTCTTT.

This sequence joins TRBV21-1 and TRBJ1-6; TRBD1, the D gene given by the table, was not confirmed from the DNA. TRBV21-1 is a pseudogene. This CDR3 is built from 16 residues. The CDR3 loop reads CASSKRRTGRPSPLHF. Here the CDR3 DNA reads TGTGCCAGCAGCAAAAGACGGACAGGTCGGCCTTCACCCCTCCACTTT.

This chain joins TRBV6-1 and TRBJ1-2; D ambiguous. CDR3 length: 14 residues. Trimming removed 8 bases from V and 1 base from J, with 14 bases in between. Germline CDR1 MNHNS, CDR2 SASEGT. In DNA, the CDR3 is TGTGCCAGCCTGGAGGTAGACCTTAACTATGGCTACACCTTC. Amino acid sequence: CASLEVDLNYGYTF.

The CDR3 protein is CASSLSASPAFF. The DNA for the CDR3 is TGTGCCAGCAGCTTAAGCGCGTCCCCGGCTTTCTTT. This chain uses TRBV7-9 with TRBJ1-1; the D is unclear. From germline, CDR1 is SEHNR and CDR2 FQNEAQ (reference sequence). Trimming removed 2 bases from V and 11 bases from J, with 12 bases in between. This CDR3 is built from 12 residues.

The chain couples TRBV7-2 to TRBJ1-5; D gene uncertain. CDR1 is SGHTA, CDR2 FQGNSA, per germline. Trimming stripped 2 bases from V and 2 bases from J, with 13 bases between. The CDR3 contains 16 residues. The chain's CDR3 is CASSLYVSVGNQPQHF. The CDR3 DNA follows: TGTGCCAGCAGCTTATATGTTTCGGTGGGCAATCAGCCCCAGCATTTT.

This clone turned up a few times. This chain links TRBV19 with TRBJ1-1, with unresolved D. This CDR3 comprises 15 residues. Germline-derived CDR1 and CDR2 are LNHDA and SQIVND (reference sequence). Trimming shortened V by 9 bases and J by 0 bases, and 17 bases separated the two germline ends. The CDR3 here is CASNPRESMNTEAFF. As DNA, the CDR3 is TGTGCCAGCAACCCGAGGGAGAGCATGAACACTGAAGCTTTCTTT.

This chain connects TRBV19 to TRBJ1-5; 12 bases agree with TRBD1. V was clipped by 7 bases and J by 1 base; unmatched bases: 14. CDR1 and CDR2 from the germline V gene are LNHDA and SQIVND (reference sequence). The CDR3 is 19 amino acids. The CDR3 DNA reads as TGTGCCAGTAACGCCCTGGGGACAGGGGGCGGTGGGAGCAATCAGCCCCAGCATTTT. The encoded protein is CASNALGTGGGGSNQPQHF.